The 15 T cell receptor beta chains reported below all come from one sample, sequenced in a study of cytomegalovirus exposure and HLA in healthy donors (dated by TCRdb to about 2017). Library preparation was by the immunoSEQ multiplex PCR assay. The table comes from immuneACCESS by way of TCRdb, which keeps in-frame sequences with V and J called. Part of the clones is missing from these tables; in studies checked, under half for an unresolved V gene and the rest for unknown reasons. This sample lists 100,000 to 150,000 clones; 90% to 96% were detected once. 1.7% of the sample rests with the top ten. The sequencing input was PBMCs. The receptors were sampled from a man between 18 and 29 years old in good health and CMV-seronegative.

The chain's CDR3 is CASITRAAGTSGRSFREQFF. CDR3 in DNA: TGTGCCAGCATCACCCGGGCAGCCGGGACTAGCGGGAGGTCTTTTCGTGAGCAGTTCTTC. The chain uses TRBV27 and TRBJ2-1; 15 nucleotides agree with TRBD2. V shed 7 bases and J 9 bases; nucleotides not matched to a gene: 22. The CDR3 runs to 20 residues. The germline V gene has CDR1 MNHEY and CDR2 SMNVEV (reference sequence).

The chain joins TRBV7-2 to TRBJ2-3; the match to TRBD2 covers 10 bases. Germline CDR1 and CDR2: SGHTA and FQGNSA. This CDR3 comprises 15 residues. V shed 4 bases and J 5 bases; nucleotides not matched to a gene: 6. The CDR3 is CASSSWGTSVDTQYF. CDR3 coding DNA: TGTGCCAGCAGCTCGTGGGGGACTAGCGTAGATACGCAGTATTTT. Full variable domain (missing parts from reference TRBV7-2 and TRBJ2-3): GAGVSQSPSNKVTEKGKDVELRCDPISGHTALYWYRQSLGQGLEFLIYFQGNSAPDKSGLPSDRFSAERTGGSVSTLTIQRTQQEDSAVYLCASSSWGTSVDTQYFGPGTRLTVL.

V is TRBV28 and J is TRBJ2-1; 9 positions agree with TRBD1. V was clipped by 3 bases and J by 6 bases; unmatched bases: 6. The CDR3 extends over 15 amino acids. Per the germline V gene, CDR1 is MDHEN and CDR2 is SYDVKM. The CDR3 loop is CASSLAGQGINEQFF. For the CDR3, the DNA is TGTGCCAGCAGTTTGGCCGGACAGGGGATCAATGAGCAGTTCTTC.

J is TRBJ2-3 and V is TRBV19, with a possible D match to TRBD2 (5 bases). Germline CDR1 LNHDA, CDR2 SQIVND (reference sequence). The V gene lost 5 bases and the J gene lost 0 bases, with 9 bases spanning the gap. The CDR3 has 14 residues. CDR3 nucleotides: TGTGCCAGTAGTTGGTGGGAGAGCACAGATACGCAGTATTTT. This encodes CASSWWESTDTQYF.

The J gene is TRBJ2-7, the V gene TRBV7-2; 9 nucleotides agree with TRBD1. Losses at the gene ends were 5 bases for V and 4 bases for J; bases not matched to a gene: 12. The CDR3 has 16 residues. Germline loops: CDR1 SGHTA, CDR2 FQGNSA. The CDR3 bases are TGTGCCAGCAGCCTAACGATTCCGGGACAGGGTTACGAGCAGTACTTC. It codes for CASSLTIPGQGYEQYF.

The rearrangement uses TRBV27 and TRBJ2-1; possibly TRBD2 for D (5 bases). The CDR3 totals 13 residues. Per germline, CDR1 MNHEY and CDR2 SMNVEV (reference sequence). Trimming removed 6 bases from V and 13 bases from J, with 19 bases in between. CDR3 in DNA: TGTGCCAGCAGCTTTGCCTGGCGGGTCAGACAGTTCTTC. Translated, it gives CASSFAWRVRQFF.

Written as DNA, the CDR3 is TGTGCCACCTCAGGGGGCTCGAGAGAGCAGTACTTC. As protein: CATSGGSREQYF. This chain uses TRBV19 with TRBJ2-7; the match to TRBD1 covers 8 bases. The CDR3 consists of 12 residues. Germline V CDR1 and CDR2: LNHDA, SQIVND (reference sequence). V lost 10 bases to trimming and J lost 7 bases; unmatched junction nucleotides: 9.

The rearrangement uses TRBV9 and TRBJ2-1, with TRBD2 identical over 13 bases. Trimming took 4 bases from V and 9 from J; bases not matched to a gene: 13. The CDR3 is 17 amino acids. The germline V gene has CDR1 SGDLS and CDR2 YYNGEE. The CDR3 DNA reads as TGTGCCAGCAGCCATGCCGAACCTGGACTAGCGGGAGTTGAGCAGTTCTTC. Protein: CASSHAEPGLAGVEQFF.

The chain uses TRBV6-4 and TRBJ2-5, with D possibly matching TRBD2 (5 bases). The CDR3 totals 15 residues. Trimming shortened V by 5 bases and J by 0 bases, and 13 bases separated the two germline ends. Germline V gene lookup returns CDR1 MRHNA and CDR2 SNTAGT. This CDR3 reads CASSTRIGYQETQYF. The CDR3 DNA is TGTGCCAGCAGTACTAGAATCGGGTACCAAGAGACCCAGTACTTC.

This clone was counted a single time. CDR3 in amino acids: CASSPTLGSTEAFF. The CDR3 coding sequence is TGTGCCAGCAGCCCCACTCTGGGGAGCACTGAAGCTTTCTTT. J is TRBJ1-1 and V is TRBV7-2; the D is unclear. Germline loops: CDR1 SGHTA, CDR2 FQGNSA. The V gene lost 5 bases and the J gene lost 4 bases, with 14 bases spanning the gap. This CDR3 is built from 14 residues. Together with reference TRBV7-2 and TRBJ1-1, the CDR3 gives the full variable domain: GAGVSQSPSNKVTEKGKDVELRCDPISGHTALYWYRQSLGQGLEFLIYFQGNSAPDKSGLPSDRFSAERTGGSVSTLTIQRTQQEDSAVYLCASSPTLGSTEAFFGQGTRLTVV.

CDR3 region: CASLSWGRVNTEAFF. The CDR3 coding sequence is TGTGCCTCTCTGAGTTGGGGGCGCGTGAACACTGAAGCTTTCTTT. This rearrangement joins TRBV30 to TRBJ1-1, with D possibly being TRBD1 (6 bases). Trimming cost V 7 bases and J 0 bases, with 18 bases left between them. CDR3 length: 15 amino acids. The germline V gene has CDR1 GTSNPN and CDR2 SVGIG (reference sequence).

The chain combines TRBV4-1 with TRBJ2-7, with D possibly TRBD2 on 5 matching bases. Germline V gene lookup returns CDR1 MGHRA and CDR2 YSYEKL. Trimming removed 4 bases at V and 0 bases at J, with 16 bases between. The CDR3 runs 16 residues. This CDR3 is CASSPAELQSSYEQYF. The CDR3, as DNA: TGCGCCAGCAGCCCAGCGGAACTCCAGAGCTCCTACGAGCAGTACTTC.

The rearrangement uses TRBV11-3 and TRBJ2-2, with 12 bases that match TRBD2. The CDR3 consists of 16 residues. Germline V gives CDR1 SGHNT, CDR2 YENEEA. With V trimmed by 5 bases and J by 5 bases, 6 bases remained unmatched. In DNA form, the CDR3 reads TGTGCCAGCAGCCCCCGGACTAGCGGGACTACCGGGGAGCTGTTTTTT. Translating gives CASSPRTSGTTGELFF.

V is TRBV14 and J is TRBJ2-1; TRBD2 agrees at 11 bases. The V segment lost 5 bases and the J segment 6 bases; nucleotides outside the gene matches: 3. The V gene's germline CDR1 is SGHDN and CDR2 FVKESK. The CDR3 covers 14 residues. DNA for the CDR3: TGTGCCAGCAGCTTAACTAGCGGGAGCAATGAGCAGTTCTTC. Translated: CASSLTSGSNEQFF.

This clone appeared a single time. This chain joins TRBV5-8 and TRBJ2-7; 7 nucleotides line up with TRBD2. The ends lost 0 bases at V and 5 bases at J; junction bases unmatched: 5. Germline V gene data show CDR1 as SGHTS and CDR2 as YDEGEE. This CDR3 contains 14 residues. The CDR3 DNA is TGTGCCAGCAGCTTGGCGGGACTAAGACACGAGCAGTACTTC. It translates to CASSLAGLRHEQYF.